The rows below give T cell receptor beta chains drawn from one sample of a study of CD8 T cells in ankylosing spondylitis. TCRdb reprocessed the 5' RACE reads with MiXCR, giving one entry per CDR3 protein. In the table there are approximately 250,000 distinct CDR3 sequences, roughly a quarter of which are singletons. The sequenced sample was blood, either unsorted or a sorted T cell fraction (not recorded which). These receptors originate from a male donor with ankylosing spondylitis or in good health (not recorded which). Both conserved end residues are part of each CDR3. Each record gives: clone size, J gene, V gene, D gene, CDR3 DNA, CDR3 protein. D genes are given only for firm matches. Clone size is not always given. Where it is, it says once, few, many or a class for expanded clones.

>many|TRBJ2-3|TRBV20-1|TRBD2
TGCAGTGCTTACGGGCGGGGGACCGGCACAGATACGCAGTATTTT
CSAYGRGTGTDTQYF
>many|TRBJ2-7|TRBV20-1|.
TGCAGTGCCCCTCGGTCGGGGCCCCTATCCTACGAGCAGTACTTC
CSAPRSGPLSYEQYF
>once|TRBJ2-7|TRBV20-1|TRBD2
TGCAGTGCTGCGGAAGTAGCGGGGGGCTCCTACGAGCAGTACTTC
CSAAEVAGGSYEQYF
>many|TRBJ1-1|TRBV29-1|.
TGCAGCGCTGAATGGGACGCGGGCTCTGAAGCTTTCTTT
CSAEWDAGSEAFF
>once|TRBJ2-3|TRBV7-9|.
TGTGCCAGGGCCGAGGGGCAGGGAGGAACAGATACGCAGTATTTT
CARAEGQGGTDTQYF
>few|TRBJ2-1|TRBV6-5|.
TGTGCCAGCAGTTACTCCGAATTTCAAGCCAATGAGCAGTTCTTC
CASSYSEFQANEQFF
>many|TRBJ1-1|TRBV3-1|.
TGTGCCAGCAGCCTTTTGGGAGAGGAAGCTTTCTTT
CASSLLGEEAFF
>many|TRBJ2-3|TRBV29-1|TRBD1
TGCAGCGTTGAAGGTATTCAGGGGGCCGGCACAGATACGCAGTATTTT
CSVEGIQGAGTDTQYF
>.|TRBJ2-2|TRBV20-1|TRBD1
TGCAGTGCCCCGATGACAGGGGAGAGCACCGGGGAGCTGTTTTTT
CSAPMTGESTGELFF
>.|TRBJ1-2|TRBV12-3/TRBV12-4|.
TGTGCCAGCAGTTTTCAGGGGAAAACTGGCTACACCTTC
CASSFQGKTGYTF
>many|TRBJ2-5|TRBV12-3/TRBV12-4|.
TGTGCCAGCAGCCAAAATCGGGAGACCCAGTACTTC
CASSQNRETQYF
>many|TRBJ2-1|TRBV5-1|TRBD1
TGCGCCAGCAGCCCACCGGGACAGATCTACAATGAGCAGTTCTTC
CASSPPGQIYNEQFF
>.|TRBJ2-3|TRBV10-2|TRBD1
TGCGCCACCGGGACAGGGGGCAGGGATACGCAGTATTTT
CATGTGGRDTQYF
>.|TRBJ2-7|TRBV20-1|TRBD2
TGCAGTGCTTCGGGGGGGAGGAGCTCCTACGAGCAGTACTTC
CSASGGRSSYEQYF
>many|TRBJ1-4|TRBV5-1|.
TGCGCCAGCAGCCCGACAAGAGAACATAATGAAAAACTGTTTTTT
CASSPTREHNEKLFF
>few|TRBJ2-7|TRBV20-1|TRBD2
TGCAGTGCTGACCACTTTGCGGGGGGGGGCGAGCAGTACTTC
CSADHFAGGGEQYF
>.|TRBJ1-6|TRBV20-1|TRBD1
TGCAGTGCTAGGACAGGGGGCGAACTCGCCTCACCCCTCCACTTT
CSARTGGELASPLHF
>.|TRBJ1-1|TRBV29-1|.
TGCAGCGTTGTCAGGGTAGTTAGTTTCTCTGAAGCTTTCTTT
CSVVRVVSFSEAFF
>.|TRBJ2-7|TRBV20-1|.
TGCAGTGCTATTGACACGTCGCGCTCCTACGAGCAGTACTTC
CSAIDTSRSYEQYF
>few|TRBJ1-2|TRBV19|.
TGTGCCAGTAGTATTCGACCAGGTGGCTATGGCTACACCTTC
CASSIRPGGYGYTF
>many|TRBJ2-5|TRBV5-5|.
TGTGCCAGCAGCTTGTTGGTCGGGGCGGGGGCTGGGGAGACCCAGTACTTC
CASSLLVGAGAGETQYF
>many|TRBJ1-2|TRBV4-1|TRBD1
TGCGCCAGCAGCCAAGGGATGAGGGGGCCGGTCTATGGCTACACCTTC
CASSQGMRGPVYGYTF
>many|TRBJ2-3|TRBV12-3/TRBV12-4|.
TGTGCCAGCAGTTTAGACGCAGATACGCAGTATTTT
CASSLDADTQYF
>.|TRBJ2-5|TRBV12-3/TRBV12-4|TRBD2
TGTGCCAGCAGTTCTCGAGGACTAGCGGGCCCACCCCCAACCTTC
CASSSRGLAGPPPTF
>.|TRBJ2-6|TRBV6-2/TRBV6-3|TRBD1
TGTGCCAGCAGAACAGGGGGCTCTGGGGCCAACGTCCTGACTTTC
CASRTGGSGANVLTF
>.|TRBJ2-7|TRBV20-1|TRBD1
TGCAGTGCTAGTATGGGACAGGGGGGCTGGGCCGAGCAGTACTTC
CSASMGQGGWAEQYF
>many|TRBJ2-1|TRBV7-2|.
TGTGCCAGCAGCCGCCCCGGGGACCACAATGAGCAGTTCTTC
CASSRPGDHNEQFF
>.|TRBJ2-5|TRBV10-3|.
TGTGCCATCAGTGAGTCCTTTACGGTAGAAGAGACCCAGTACTTC
CAISESFTVEETQYF
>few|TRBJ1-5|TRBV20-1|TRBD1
TGCAGTGCTAGTACCAGGAACGCCCGGGACAGGAGGTATAGCAATCAGCCCCAGCATTTT
CSASTRNARDRRYSNQPQHF
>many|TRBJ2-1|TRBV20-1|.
TGCAGTGCTAGAGATGGAGGGAGGGGGGTCTACTCCTACAATGAGCAGTTCTTC
CSARDGGRGVYSYNEQFF
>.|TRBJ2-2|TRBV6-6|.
TGTGCCAGCAGTTCCCCGAACCGGGAGCTGTTTTTT
CASSSPNRELFF
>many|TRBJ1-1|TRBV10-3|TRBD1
TGTGCCATCAGGATGACAGGGGTGAACACTGAAGCTTTCTTT
CAIRMTGVNTEAFF
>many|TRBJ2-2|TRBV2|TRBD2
TGTGCCAGCAGTGAAGCGCTTTTGGATTTTAGCGGGGGGGCCCCGGACACCGGGGAGCTGTTTTTT
CASSEALLDFSGGAPDTGELFF
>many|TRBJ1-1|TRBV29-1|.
TGCAGCGCGCAGGGGTGGTGGAACACTGAAGCTTTCTTT
CSAQGWWNTEAFF
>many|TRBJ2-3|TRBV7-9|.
TGTGCCAGCAGCCCCCGGGACCCCCTGTATGGAGATACGCAGTATTTT
CASSPRDPLYGDTQYF
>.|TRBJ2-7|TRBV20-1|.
TGCAGTCCCTCGACACCCTCCTACGAGCAGTACTTC
CSPSTPSYEQYF
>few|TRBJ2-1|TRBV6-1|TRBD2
TGTGCCAGCAGTGACACCGGGACTAACCCCTACAATGAGCAGTTCTTC
CASSDTGTNPYNEQFF
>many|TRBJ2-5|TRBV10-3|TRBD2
TGTGCCATCAGGCAGCGGGGGGGACAAGAGACCCAGTACTTC
CAIRQRGGQETQYF
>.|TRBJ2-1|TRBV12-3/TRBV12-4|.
TGTGCCAGCAGTTTATGGGGGAGGGAGCAGTTCTTC
CASSLWGREQFF
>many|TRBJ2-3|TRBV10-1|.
TGCGCCAGCAGCCTACCCTGGCCAGATACGCAGTATTTT
CASSLPWPDTQYF
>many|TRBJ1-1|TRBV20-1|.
TGCAGTGCTAGAGCCCCGGGGACGACTGAGTTTGAAGCTTTCTTT
CSARAPGTTEFEAFF
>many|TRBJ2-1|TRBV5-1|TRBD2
TGCGCCAGCAGCCCTAGCGGGGGAGAGAACTACAATGAGCAGTTCTTC
CASSPSGGENYNEQFF
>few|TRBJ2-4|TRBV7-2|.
TGTGCCAGCAGCTTAAACAGAAACATTCAGTACTTC
CASSLNRNIQYF
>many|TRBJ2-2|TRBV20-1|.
TGCAGTGCCTGGAGCGGCACCGGGGAGCTGTTTTTT
CSAWSGTGELFF